A single sample gave rise to the 27 T cell receptor beta chains below, sequenced in a study of cytomegalovirus exposure and HLA in healthy donors. This table comes from immunoSEQ multiplex PCR, and its TCRdb copy is limited to in-frame clones, with some not included. This table holds 150,000 to 200,000 clones, approximately 87% found once. Input material: PBMCs. These receptors were taken from a woman in her 30s in good health and CMV-seronegative.

The table lists this clone with a few counts. CDR3 sequence (DNA): TGTGCCAGCAGCTTGTCAGTAGACGAGCAGTACTTC. It yields the protein CASSLSVDEQYF. The rearrangement uses TRBV7-9 and TRBJ2-7; the D is unclear. There are 12 residues in the CDR3. Germline V gene data show CDR1 as SEHNR and CDR2 as FQNEAQ (reference sequence). Deletions cut 3 bases from V and 5 bases from J, with 8 bases between.

The chain is built from TRBV6-1 and TRBJ1-1; D gene ambiguous. Germline V gene sequence: CDR1 MNHNS, CDR2 SASEGT. Trimming stripped 2 bases from V and 1 base from J, with 8 bases between. This CDR3 comprises 14 residues. Here the CDR3 reads CASSELRGNTEAFF. CDR3 in DNA: TGTGCCAGCAGTGAACTTCGGGGGAACACTGAAGCTTTCTTT.

This clone showed up just a few times. The chain carries TRBV4-1 and TRBJ1-1; D not resolved. Germline CDR1 MGHRA, CDR2 YSYEKL. There are 15 residues in the CDR3. The V end was cut by 1 base, the J end by 0 bases, with 9 bases between. The CDR3 bases are TGCGCCAGCAGCCAAGGTGCAGCCGTGAACACTGAAGCTTTCTTT. Translated, it gives CASSQGAAVNTEAFF.

J is TRBJ1-5 and V is TRBV27; D gene unclear. The CDR3 has 14 amino acids. Trimming removed 5 bases at V and 3 bases at J, with 11 bases between. The germline V gene encodes CDR1 MNHEY and CDR2 SMNVEV (reference sequence). The CDR3 DNA reads as TGTGCCAGCAGTAGGCTAAGGGACAATCAGCCCCAGCATTTT. Translating gives CASSRLRDNQPQHF.

The J gene is TRBJ2-7, the V gene TRBV5-1; D gene uncertain. The V gene's germline CDR1 is SGHRS and CDR2 YFSETQ. The CDR3 is made up of 12 amino acids. V was cut by 4 bases and J by 2 bases, with 7 bases left in between. In DNA form, the CDR3 reads TGCGCCAGCAGCCTGCGGCCCTACGAGCAGTACTTC. The encoded protein is CASSLRPYEQYF.

The chain uses TRBV5-6 and TRBJ2-7; 10 bases match TRBD1. J was trimmed by 4 bases and V by 3 bases; bases with no gene match: 4. Germline V gives CDR1 SGHDT, CDR2 YYEEEE. The CDR3 spans 14 residues. CDR3 DNA: TGTGCCAGCAGCTATGGACAGGGGGGATACGAGCAGTACTTC. This encodes CASSYGQGGYEQYF.

This clone occurred once. Mismatch with germline at one junction end may stem from a read error. The chain is built from TRBV7-7 and TRBJ2-2; 8 bases are a match to TRBD1. The germline V gene has CDR1 SSHAT and CDR2 FNYEAQ (reference sequence). The CDR3 is 18 residues long. Here the CDR3 DNA reads TGTGCTAGCAGCTTAGCGCCGTCGACAGGGGCGGACACCGGGGAGCTGTTTTTT. Translating gives CASSLAPSTGADTGELFF.

The chain employs TRBV7-9 and TRBJ2-4; 9 nucleotides match TRBD1. V was pared by 3 bases and J by 0 bases, with 3 bases of the junction left unmatched. CDR1 and CDR2 from the germline V gene are SEHNR and FQNEAQ (reference sequence). The CDR3 loop spans 16 amino acids. The CDR3 bases are TGTGCCAGCAGCTTGGGACAGGGATTAGCCAAAAACATTCAGTACTTC. It encodes CASSLGQGLAKNIQYF.

CDR3 residues: CASSFEGRISYEQYF. For the CDR3, the DNA is TGTGCCAGCAGCTTCGAGGGGCGGATCTCCTACGAGCAGTACTTC. The chain carries TRBV7-8 and TRBJ2-7, with D possibly called TRBD1 or TRBD2 (5 bases each). This CDR3 is built from 15 residues. Trimming removed 3 bases at V and 0 bases at J, with 12 bases between. The germline V gene has CDR1 SGHVS and CDR2 FQNEAQ.

This clone was observed a single time. The V and J genes are TRBV5-4 and TRBJ1-1, with a possible D match to TRBD1 (5 bases). CDR3 length: 14 residues. Germline V gene sequence: CDR1 SGHNT, CDR2 YYREEE (reference sequence). Trimming removed 4 bases at V and 6 bases at J, with 16 bases between. CDR3: CASSGENVGAEAFF. The DNA of the CDR3 is TGTGCCAGCAGCGGGGAGAACGTGGGGGCTGAAGCTTTCTTT.

The rearrangement links TRBV6-5 to TRBJ2-7; 9 positions agree with TRBD1. CDR3 size: 15 residues. From germline, CDR1 is MNHEY and CDR2 SVGAGI. V lost 0 bases to trimming and J lost 4 bases; unmatched junction nucleotides: 4. The CDR3 DNA reads TGTGCCAGCAGTTACTCAAGGACAGGGGAATACGAGCAGTACTTC. Translated, it gives CASSYSRTGEYEQYF.

This clone was seen only once. The chain is built from TRBV7-6 and TRBJ1-1; 7 bases are shared with TRBD1. Germline V lookup: CDR1 SGHVS, CDR2 FNYEAQ. This CDR3 comprises 12 residues. Germline trimming cut 3 bases from V and 8 bases from J; bases unmatched to any gene: 3. CDR3 amino acids: CASSLNRGEAFF. CDR3 coding DNA: TGTGCCAGCAGCTTGAACAGGGGAGAAGCTTTCTTT. Variable domain in full (rest from reference TRBV7-6 and TRBJ1-1): GAGVSQSPRYKVTKRGQDVALRCDPISGHVSLYWYRQALGQGPEFLTYFNYEAQQDKSGLPNDRFSAERPEGSISTLTIQRTEQRDSAMYRCASSLNRGEAFFGQGTRLTVV.

The chain recombines TRBV27 with TRBJ1-2, with 8 bases aligning to TRBD1. The V gene's germline CDR1 is MNHEY and CDR2 SMNVEV (reference sequence). Trimming removed 2 bases from V and 1 base from J; junction bases left unmatched: 9. The CDR3 loop spans 17 amino acids. This chain's CDR3 is CASSLRVGTGINYGYTF. DNA of the CDR3: TGTGCCAGCAGTTTACGAGTAGGGACAGGAATTAACTATGGCTACACCTTC.

The chain links TRBV21-1 to TRBJ1-1. TRBV21-1 is reported as a pseudogene. CDR3 length: 19 amino acids. The CDR3 spells CASRPSYPGPNLMNTEAFF. The CDR3 nucleotides read TGTGCCAGCAGGCCCTCTTACCCGGGACCGAACCTTATGAACACTGAAGCTTTCTTT.

This clone turned up a few times. The chain has TRBV30 and TRBJ1-4; TRBD1 might be the D (5 bases). This CDR3 spans 16 amino acids. Trimming pared 2 bases from V and 5 bases from J, leaving 18 bases between. CDR1 and CDR2 (germline): GTSNPN, SVGIG (reference sequence). CDR3 coding DNA: TGTGCCTGGAGTCGATTGTATGGGACGGAGAATGAAAAACTGTTTTTT. Encoded protein: CAWSRLYGTENEKLFF.

This clone was seen just once. The CDR3 bases are TGTGCCAGCAGTGAATATCGCTACGAGCAGTACTTC. Residues: CASSEYRYEQYF. The chain joins TRBV6-1 to TRBJ2-7; D uncertain. The CDR3 contains 12 residues. V gave up 2 bases and J gave up 3 bases, with 5 bases separating them. Looked up from germline, CDR1 is MNHNS and CDR2 is SASEGT.

The chain links TRBV18 to TRBJ1-2, with TRBD1 matching 7 bases. Germline values: CDR1 KGHSH, CDR2 LQKENI. The CDR3 runs to 15 residues. J lost 0 bases, V lost 4 bases, and 5 bases had no gene match. CDR3 nucleotides: TGTGCCAGCTCACTAGGGACAGAAGCTAACTATGGCTACACCTTC. Translated: CASSLGTEANYGYTF.

The J gene is TRBJ2-2, the V gene TRBV9; the D is unclear. The germline V and J ends were trimmed by 0 bases and 0 bases, with 9 bases remaining between them. The CDR3 loop spans 16 amino acids. Germline assignment: CDR1 SGDLS and CDR2 YYNGEE. CDR3 bases: TGTGCCAGCAGCGTAGTTCCTGACGCGAACACCGGGGAGCTGTTTTTT. It encodes CASSVVPDANTGELFF.

The chain combines TRBV5-6 with TRBJ2-1; possibly TRBD1 for D (5 bases). The CDR3 loop spans 14 amino acids. The V end lost 1 base, the J end lost 10 bases, and 15 bases lay between the germline ends. Looked up from germline, CDR1 is SGHDT and CDR2 is YYEEEE. CDR3 nucleotides: TGTGCCAGCAGCTTGTGGGGCCGGACGGAAGAGCAGTTCTTC. It specifies CASSLWGRTEEQFF.

The CDR3 nucleotides are TGTGCCAGCAGCTCAACCCGGGCGGCGGGATACAATGAGCAGTTCTTC. Translating it yields CASSSTRAAGYNEQFF. The rearrangement uses TRBV5-4 and TRBJ2-1; TRBD2 might be the D (6 bases). CDR1 is SGHNT, CDR2 YYREEE, per germline (reference sequence). The CDR3 consists of 16 residues. V shed 3 bases and J shed 4 bases, with 17 bases lying between them.

The V call is TRBV2, the J call TRBJ1-5; possibly TRBD1 for D (6 bases). Between the trimmed V and J ends, which lost 8 bases and 2 bases, there was a span of 16 bases. The CDR3 length is 15 residues. Germline values: CDR1 SNHLY, CDR2 FYNNEI. The CDR3 is CASYGQIRGNQPQHF. The CDR3, as DNA: TGTGCCAGCTACGGACAGATCAGAGGCAATCAGCCCCAGCATTTT.

The rearrangement links TRBV19 to TRBJ2-2, with 10 nucleotides matching TRBD2. The V and J ends lost 6 bases and 7 bases, in that order; junction bases with no gene match: 8. The CDR3 is made up of 15 amino acids. From germline, CDR1 is LNHDA and CDR2 SQIVND (reference sequence). CDR3 sequence: CASSVSGRAVGELFF. The DNA of the CDR3 is TGTGCCAGTAGCGTAAGCGGGAGGGCCGTCGGGGAGCTGTTTTTT.

V is TRBV5-8 and J is TRBJ1-1; D unresolved. The CDR3 contains 13 residues. V lost 4 bases and J 1 base, leaving 8 bases between the germline ends. The germline V gene encodes CDR1 SGHTS and CDR2 YDEGEE. Here the CDR3 reads CASSLTWNTEAFF. The CDR3 nucleotides are TGTGCCAGCAGCCTAACATGGAACACTGAAGCTTTCTTT.

The gene calls are TRBV7-8 and TRBJ1-1, with a possible D match to TRBD1 (6 bases). There are 15 residues in the CDR3. The V gene lost 4 bases and the J gene lost 1 base, with 13 bases spanning the gap. Germline CDR1 is SGHVS and CDR2 is FQNEAQ. CDR3 region: CASSYYPTGNTEAFF. DNA of the CDR3: TGTGCCAGCAGCTACTACCCGACAGGGAACACTGAAGCTTTCTTT.

The chain joins TRBV27 to TRBJ2-7; D is unresolved. This CDR3 contains 13 residues. V lost 2 bases to trimming and J lost 1 base, with 6 bases between them. The germline V gene encodes CDR1 MNHEY and CDR2 SMNVEV (reference sequence). As DNA, the CDR3 is TGTGCCAGCAGTTTACCTGCTTCCTACGAGCAGTACTTC. Translation gives CASSLPASYEQYF.

Note on this clone: At one end the junction does not follow the germline gene, possibly because of a read error. The chain employs TRBV7-7 and TRBJ2-2; possibly TRBD1 for D (6 bases). Germline V gene lookup returns CDR1 SSHAT and CDR2 FNYEAQ (reference sequence). The CDR3 contains 15 residues. The CDR3 DNA reads TGTGCTAGCAGCCCCCCAGGGGCGAACACCGGGGAGCTGTTTTTT. Its protein is CASSPPGANTGELFF.

The rearrangement joins TRBV5-4 to TRBJ1-1, with unresolved D. Trimming removed 4 bases at V and 1 base at J, with 11 bases between. The length of the CDR3 is 14 residues. Germline V lookup: CDR1 SGHNT, CDR2 YYREEE (reference sequence). The CDR3 protein is CASSPGKANTEAFF. CDR3 coding DNA: TGTGCCAGCAGCCCGGGGAAGGCGAACACTGAAGCTTTCTTT.